Below, 19 T cell receptor beta chains from the same sample are listed, as sequenced in a study of CD8+CD57+ T cells in acquired aplastic anemia. Genomic DNA served as template for TCR beta VDJ and CDR3 profiling. MiXCR, run by TCRdb on the reads, gives a single entry per CDR3 protein. In the table there are over 150,000 distinct CDR3 sequences, approximately 44% of which are singletons. Sequenced input: sorted CD4+, CD8+, or CD8+CD57+ T cells (not recorded which) from PBMCs. These receptors all stem from a human donor in good health.

J is TRBJ2-5 and V is TRBV2; D is uncertain. The germline V gene has CDR1 SNHLY and CDR2 FYNNEI. The CDR3 is 13 residues long. Trimming stripped 8 bases from V and 0 bases from J, with 10 bases between. In DNA, the CDR3 is TGTGCCAGCCGACTGGGGTACCAAGAGACCCAGTACTTC. The encoded protein is CASRLGYQETQYF.

Many counts were recorded for this clonotype. This rearrangement joins TRBV2 to TRBJ1-2, with a tentative D call TRBD1 (5 bases). The CDR3 has 14 amino acids. The V and J ends lost 4 bases and 6 bases respectively, with 15 bases between them. Per the germline V gene, CDR1 is SNHLY and CDR2 is FYNNEI. This CDR3 reads CASSGVRGVDGYTF. The CDR3 nucleotides read TGTGCCAGCAGTGGGGTTAGGGGTGTGGATGGCTACACCTTC.

This clonotype was seen many times. The chain couples TRBV7-2 to TRBJ1-1; tentative D call: TRBD1 (5 bases). CDR3 length equals 13 residues. Between the trimmed V and J ends, which lost 0 bases and 8 bases, there was a span of 10 bases. Germline V gives CDR1 SGHTA, CDR2 FQGNSA. The CDR3 sequence is CASSLARGLEAFF. For the CDR3, the DNA is TGTGCCAGCAGCTTAGCGCGGGGCCTCGAAGCTTTCTTT.

This clonotype was recorded many times. V gene TRBV5-1 combines with J gene TRBJ2-7; 10 positions agree with TRBD2. V shed 0 bases and J 4 bases; nucleotides not matched to a gene: 7. Per the germline V gene, CDR1 is SGHRS and CDR2 is YFSETQ. The CDR3 length is 16 residues. This chain's CDR3 is CASSLVLTSGAYEQYF. CDR3 coding DNA: TGCGCCAGCAGCTTGGTATTAACTAGCGGGGCGTACGAGCAGTACTTC.

Points on this clonotype: A read error may explain this, as a much larger clone is one base away. The chain is built from TRBV6-5 and TRBJ1-2, with D maybe TRBD1 (5 bases). Trimming shortened V by 0 bases and J by 7 bases, and 15 bases separated the two germline ends. CDR3 size: 15 residues. Germline values: CDR1 MNHEY, CDR2 SVGAGI. The CDR3 DNA reads TGTGCCAGCAGTTACTCGAACAGGCCTGCTTTTGGCTACACCTTC. It yields the protein CASSYSNRPAFGYTF.

The sample holds many counts of this clonotype. The CDR3 DNA sequence: TGTGCCAGCAGCTTAGGGGGTACAGGGGGCAGCTATGGCTACACCTTC. Residues: CASSLGGTGGSYGYTF. The V call is TRBV11-1, the J call TRBJ1-2; 9 positions match TRBD1. The V gene end was trimmed by 1 base and the J gene end by 4 bases; junction bases not matched to a gene: 7. In germline, CDR1 is SGHAT, CDR2 FQDESV (reference sequence). The CDR3 sequence is 16 residues long.

The CDR3 DNA reads TGTGCCAGCAGCTTAGTGGACAGGGTGGCCTACGAGCAGTACTTC. This encodes CASSLVDRVAYEQYF. The chain employs TRBV5-5 and TRBJ2-7, with 8 positions matching TRBD1. The CDR3 spans 15 residues. CDR1 SGHKS and CDR2 YYEKEE come from the germline V gene (reference sequence). The ends lost 2 bases at V and 2 bases at J; junction bases unmatched: 6.

This CDR3 reads CAISGRTTDTQYF. The CDR3 region has the DNA TGTGCCATCAGTGGGCGGACCACAGATACGCAGTATTTT. This chain joins TRBV10-3 and TRBJ2-3; D is unclear. The CDR3 contains 13 residues. Germline V gives CDR1 ENHRY, CDR2 SYGVKD. Trimming shortened V by 4 bases and J by 2 bases, and 7 bases separated the two germline ends.

On this clonotype: Likely a read error: the CDR3 ends without its conserved phenylalanine or tryptophan. The chain joins TRBV11-3 to TRBJ2-5; TRBD1 or TRBD2 may be the D gene (5 bases each). The CDR3 extends over 14 amino acids. The ends were cut back, 5 bases at V and 4 bases at J, with 14 bases in the middle. Germline V gene data show CDR1 as SGHNT and CDR2 as YENEEA. The CDR3 loop is CASSRDGHRETQYL. The CDR3 DNA reads TGTGCCAGCAGCAGGGACGGACATCGAGAGACCCAGTACCTC.

This clonotype was detected ten times or more. The V gene is TRBV5-4, the J gene TRBJ2-7, with TRBD1 identical over 8 bases. This CDR3 is 13 amino acids long. Losses at the gene ends were 4 bases for V and 5 bases for J; bases not matched to a gene: 5. In germline, CDR1 is SGHNT, CDR2 YYREEE (reference sequence). CDR3 sequence (DNA): TGTGCCAGCAGCCCGGACAGGGAAGACGAGCAGTACTTC. It is translated as CASSPDREDEQYF.

The V call is TRBV12-3 or TRBV12-4, the J call TRBJ2-2, with TRBD2 matching 10 bases. The CDR3 contains 14 residues. The V segment lost 8 bases and the J segment 11 bases; nucleotides outside the gene matches: 11. Here the CDR3 DNA reads TGTGCCAGCTTTGCCCTAGCGGGGGCCCGCGAGCTGTTTTTT. It specifies CASFALAGARELFF.

Only a few counts were recorded for this clonotype. This sequence joins TRBV28 and TRBJ1-1; D is uncertain. The germline V gene encodes CDR1 MDHEN and CDR2 SYDVKM. Trimming removed 1 base from V and 5 bases from J, with 14 bases in between. The CDR3 is 15 residues long. The CDR3: CASSLSQVGGTEAFF. The CDR3 DNA sequence: TGTGCCAGCAGTTTATCCCAGGTTGGAGGGACTGAAGCTTTCTTT.

This clonotype was picked up one time. The gene calls are TRBV10-3 and TRBJ2-1; D call uncertain. CDR3 length: 14 amino acids. Trimming left V 7 bases short and J 1 base short, with 11 bases between. Germline loops: CDR1 ENHRY, CDR2 SYGVKD. CDR3 region: CAIMDPGSYNEQFF. As DNA, the CDR3 is TGTGCCATCATGGACCCGGGTTCCTACAATGAGCAGTTCTTC.

This clonotype showed up many times. The genes are TRBV11-2 and TRBJ2-7, with TRBD2 identical over 7 bases. V shed 5 bases and J 2 bases; nucleotides not matched to a gene: 12. CDR1 is SGHAT and CDR2 is FQNNGV in the germline V gene. The CDR3 sequence is 16 residues long. CDR3 protein: CASSLRSGGYTYEQYF. In DNA form, the CDR3 reads TGTGCCAGCAGCCTTAGGTCGGGGGGTTACACCTACGAGCAGTACTTC.

The rearrangement links TRBV12-3 or TRBV12-4 to TRBJ1-1; D might be TRBD1 (5 bases). This CDR3 has 13 residues. Trimming took 5 bases from V and 5 from J, leaving 12 bases between them. In DNA, the CDR3 is TGTGCCAGCAGTGCCTCAGGGAGAACTGAAGCTTTCTTT. Protein: CASSASGRTEAFF.

This chain links TRBV2 with TRBJ2-3; 9 bases are a match to TRBD1. Germline CDR1 is SNHLY and CDR2 is FYNNEI. The CDR3 spans 14 residues. V shed 8 bases and J 3 bases; nucleotides not matched to a gene: 6. CDR3 bases: TGTGCCAGCGGTAGGGACAGGGTGACAGATACGCAGTATTTT. Its translation is CASGRDRVTDTQYF.

The chain carries TRBV19 and TRBJ1-1; a weak D match, TRBD1 (5 bases). The CDR3 length is 12 residues. The V and J ends lost 3 bases and 10 bases respectively, with 12 bases between them. Looked up from germline, CDR1 is LNHDA and CDR2 is SQIVND (reference sequence). CDR3 residues: CASSIGGNGAFF. CDR3 nucleotide sequence: TGTGCCAGTAGTATTGGGGGGAACGGAGCTTTCTTT.

This clonotype turned up a few times. This rearrangement joins TRBV27 to TRBJ1-6; D call uncertain. CDR1 MNHEY and CDR2 SMNVEV come from the germline V gene (reference sequence). The CDR3 loop spans 19 amino acids. V lost 4 bases and J lost 0, with 19 bases in between. The CDR3 nucleotides are TGTGCCAGCAGTTCATTTCCACCCCAGACAAGCTCCTATAATTCACCCCTCCACTTT. Its protein is CASSSFPPQTSSYNSPLHF.

There are many counts of this clonotype. V and J are TRBV2 and TRBJ1-2; 10 bases match TRBD1. CDR3 length equals 14 residues. V lost 6 bases, J lost 7 bases, and 8 bases stayed unmatched. The germline gives CDR1 SNHLY, CDR2 FYNNEI. The CDR3 DNA is TGTGCCAGCAGCCTCGACAGGGGGCCGAGTGGCTACACCTTC. It encodes CASSLDRGPSGYTF.